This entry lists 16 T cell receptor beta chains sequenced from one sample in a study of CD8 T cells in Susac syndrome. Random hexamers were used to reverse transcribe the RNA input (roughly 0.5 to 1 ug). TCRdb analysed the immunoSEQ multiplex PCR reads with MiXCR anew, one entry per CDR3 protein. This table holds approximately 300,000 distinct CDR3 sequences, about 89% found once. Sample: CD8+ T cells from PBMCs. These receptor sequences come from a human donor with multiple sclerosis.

The CDR3 DNA reads TGCGCCAGCGGGAGGGGGGGAAGAACTGAAGCTTTCTTT. Translating gives CASGRGGRTEAFF. The chain links TRBV4-3 to TRBJ1-1, with D perhaps matching TRBD1 (6 bases). The ends were cut back, 8 bases at V and 5 bases at J, with 15 bases in the middle. Germline CDR1 and CDR2: LGHNA and YSLEER. The CDR3 sequence is 13 residues long.

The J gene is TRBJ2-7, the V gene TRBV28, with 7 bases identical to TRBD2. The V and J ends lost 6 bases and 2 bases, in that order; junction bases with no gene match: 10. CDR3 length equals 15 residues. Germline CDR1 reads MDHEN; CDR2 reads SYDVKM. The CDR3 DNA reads TGTGCCAGCAGATATCCCCTAGCGGAAACCTACGAGCAGTACTTC. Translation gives CASRYPLAETYEQYF.

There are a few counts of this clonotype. CDR3 nucleotides: TGTGCCAGCGGCGGGAGCTTCTACGAGCAGTACTTC. This sequence encodes CASGGSFYEQYF. The J gene is TRBJ2-7, the V gene TRBV6-5, with 7 positions matching TRBD2. CDR3 size: 12 residues. The V gene end was trimmed by 8 bases and the J gene end by 3 bases; junction bases not matched to a gene: 4. CDR1 and CDR2 (germline): MNHEY, SVGAGI.

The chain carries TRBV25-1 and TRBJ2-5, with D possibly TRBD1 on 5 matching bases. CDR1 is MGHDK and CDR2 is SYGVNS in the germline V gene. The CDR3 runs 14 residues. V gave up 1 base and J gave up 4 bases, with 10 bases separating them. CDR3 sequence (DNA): TGTGCCAGCAGTGAATTGCAGGGTTCAGAGACCCAGTACTTC. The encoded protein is CASSELQGSETQYF.

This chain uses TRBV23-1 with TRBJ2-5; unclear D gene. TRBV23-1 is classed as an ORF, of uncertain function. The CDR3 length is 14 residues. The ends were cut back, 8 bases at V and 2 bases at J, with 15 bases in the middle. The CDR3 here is CASLPGRDQETQYF. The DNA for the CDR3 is TGCGCCAGCCTTCCCGGTAGGGATCAAGAGACCCAGTACTTC.

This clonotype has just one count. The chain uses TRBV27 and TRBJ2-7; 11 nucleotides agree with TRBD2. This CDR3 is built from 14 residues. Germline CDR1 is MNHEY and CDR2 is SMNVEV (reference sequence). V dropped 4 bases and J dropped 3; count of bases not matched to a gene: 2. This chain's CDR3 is CASSWTSGHYEQYF. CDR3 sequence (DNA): TGTGCCAGCAGTTGGACTAGCGGGCACTACGAGCAGTACTTC.

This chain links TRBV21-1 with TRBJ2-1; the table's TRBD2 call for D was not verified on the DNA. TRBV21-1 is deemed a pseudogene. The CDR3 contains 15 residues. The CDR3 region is CASSKSERVHNEQFF. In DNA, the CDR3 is TGTGCCAGCAGCAAATCGGAGCGGGTACACAATGAGCAGTTCTTC.

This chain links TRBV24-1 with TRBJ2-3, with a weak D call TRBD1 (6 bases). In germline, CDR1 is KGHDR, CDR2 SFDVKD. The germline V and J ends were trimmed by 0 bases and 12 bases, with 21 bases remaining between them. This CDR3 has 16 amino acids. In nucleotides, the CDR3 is TGTGCCACCAGTGATTTGCAAGGGGGAGAAGTTAGTTTTCAGTATTTT. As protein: CATSDLQGGEVSFQYF.

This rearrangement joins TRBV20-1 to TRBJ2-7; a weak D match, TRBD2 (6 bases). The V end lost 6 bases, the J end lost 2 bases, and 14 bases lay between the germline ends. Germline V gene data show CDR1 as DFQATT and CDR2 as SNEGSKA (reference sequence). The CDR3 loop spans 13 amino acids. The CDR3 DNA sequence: TGCAGTGCCGCCGGAGGGGCGACCTACGAGCAGTACTTC. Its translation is CSAAGGATYEQYF.

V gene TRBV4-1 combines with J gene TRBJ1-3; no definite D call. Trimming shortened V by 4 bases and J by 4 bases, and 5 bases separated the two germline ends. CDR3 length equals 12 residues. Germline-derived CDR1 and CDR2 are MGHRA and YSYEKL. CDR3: CASSPIGNTIYF. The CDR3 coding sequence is TGCGCCAGCAGCCCCATCGGAAACACCATATATTTT.

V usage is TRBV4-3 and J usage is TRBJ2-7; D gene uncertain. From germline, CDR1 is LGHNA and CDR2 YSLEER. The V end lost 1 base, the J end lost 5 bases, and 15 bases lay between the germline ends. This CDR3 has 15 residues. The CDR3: CASSQAATLLNEQYF. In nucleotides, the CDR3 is TGCGCCAGCAGCCAAGCGGCCACCTTACTAAACGAGCAGTACTTC.

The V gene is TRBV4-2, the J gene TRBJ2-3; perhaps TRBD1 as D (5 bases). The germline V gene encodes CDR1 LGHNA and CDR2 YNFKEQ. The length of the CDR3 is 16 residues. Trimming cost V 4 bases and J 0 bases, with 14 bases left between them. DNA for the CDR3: TGTGCCAGCAGCCGTTTAAGGGGTGGGAGCACAGATACGCAGTATTTT. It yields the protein CASSRLRGGSTDTQYF.

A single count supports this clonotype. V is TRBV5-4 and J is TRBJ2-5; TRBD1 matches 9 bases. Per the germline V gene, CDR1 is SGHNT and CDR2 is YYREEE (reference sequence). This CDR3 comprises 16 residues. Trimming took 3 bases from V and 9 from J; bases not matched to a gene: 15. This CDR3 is CASSSKGTGPPMAQYF. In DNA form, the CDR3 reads TGTGCCAGCAGCTCGAAAGGGACAGGGCCTCCGATGGCCCAGTACTTC.

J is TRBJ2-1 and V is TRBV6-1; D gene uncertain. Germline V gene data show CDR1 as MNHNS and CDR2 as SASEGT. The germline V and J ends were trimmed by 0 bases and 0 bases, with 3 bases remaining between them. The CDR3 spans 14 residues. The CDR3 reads CASSEASSYNEQFF. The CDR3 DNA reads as TGTGCCAGCAGTGAAGCTAGCTCCTACAATGAGCAGTTCTTC.

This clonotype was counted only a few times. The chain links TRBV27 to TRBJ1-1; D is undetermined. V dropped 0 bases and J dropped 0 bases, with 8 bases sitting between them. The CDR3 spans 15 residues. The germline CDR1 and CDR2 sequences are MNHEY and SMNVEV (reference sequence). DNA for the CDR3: TGTGCCAGCAGTTTATCGACGGTTATGAACACTGAAGCTTTCTTT. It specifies CASSLSTVMNTEAFF.

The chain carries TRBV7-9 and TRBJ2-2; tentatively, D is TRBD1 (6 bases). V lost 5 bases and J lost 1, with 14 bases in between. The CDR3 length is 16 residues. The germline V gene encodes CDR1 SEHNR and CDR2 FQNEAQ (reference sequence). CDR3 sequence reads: CASSDLRDKNTGELFF. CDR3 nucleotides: TGTGCCAGCAGCGATCTCCGGGACAAGAACACCGGGGAGCTGTTTTTT.